Below, 10 T cell receptor beta chains from the same sample are listed, as sequenced in a study of Graves' ophthalmopathy and Graves' hyperthyroidism. From RNA, the CDR3 regions of TCR beta chains were amplified and sequenced. Investigators did first-round RT-PCR with HTBI primers, then second-round multiplex PCR. TCRdb redid the calling of the multiplex PCR reads with MiXCR, one entry per CDR3 protein. The table records about 370,000 distinct CDR3 sequences, about 17% of them present only once. The source material was peripheral blood. These receptor sequences come from an adult woman with stable Graves' hyperthyroidism.

This clonotype has a count of ten or more. J is TRBJ1-5 and V is TRBV7-2; D unresolved. The CDR3 has 13 residues. With 3 bases removed from V and 7 bases from J, the gap between germline ends came to 10 bases. Germline V gene sequence: CDR1 SGHTA, CDR2 FQGNSA. The DNA for the CDR3 is TGTGCCAGCAGCTTTTGGTCCAACCAGCCCCAGCATTTT. Amino acid sequence: CASSFWSNQPQHF.

This clonotype was counted many times. The chain combines TRBV28 with TRBJ1-2; TRBD1 might be the D (5 bases). Germline V gene sequence: CDR1 MDHEN, CDR2 SYDVKM. The V end lost 6 bases, the J end lost 4 bases, and 21 bases lay between the germline ends. This CDR3 is built from 16 residues. CDR3 sequence reads: CASSSQAGLGPYGYTF. CDR3 nucleotide sequence: TGTGCCAGCAGCTCTCAGGCGGGGCTGGGCCCCTATGGCTACACCTTC.

There are many counts of this clonotype. The genes are TRBV20-1 and TRBJ2-7; possible D gene TRBD2, 5 bases. The V end lost 4 bases, the J end lost 2 bases, and 9 bases lay between the germline ends. Looked up from germline, CDR1 is DFQATT and CDR2 is SNEGSKA (reference sequence). CDR3 length: 12 amino acids. CDR3 DNA sequence: TGCAGTGCTACCGGACTTACCTACGAGCAGTACTTC. Translating it yields CSATGLTYEQYF.

There are many counts of this clonotype. The chain combines TRBV12-3 or TRBV12-4 with TRBJ1-1, with TRBD1 as a possible D gene (6 bases). Trimming took off 5 bases at V and 1 base at J, with 14 bases between the two ends. The CDR3 is 15 amino acids. CDR3 region: CASSTTGQRNTEAFF. As DNA, the CDR3 is TGTGCCAGCAGTACTACCGGACAGAGGAACACTGAAGCTTTCTTT.

This clonotype was counted at least ten times. The J gene is TRBJ1-2, the V gene TRBV7-9; D ambiguous. CDR1 is SEHNR and CDR2 is FQNEAQ in the germline V gene (reference sequence). The V gene lost 5 bases and the J gene lost 6 bases, with 10 bases spanning the gap. The CDR3 spans 12 residues. The CDR3 loop is CASSPGPNGYTF. CDR3 bases: TGTGCCAGCAGCCCCGGTCCAAATGGCTACACCTTC.

This clonotype was seen at least ten times. The genes are TRBV28 and TRBJ2-7; no clear D. Trimming shortened V by 11 bases and J by 3 bases, and 23 bases separated the two germline ends. This CDR3 region has 15 residues. CDR1 is MDHEN, CDR2 SYDVKM, per germline. CDR3 DNA sequence: TGTGCCCGCTCCTCCCGAACCAACAGCGTCTACGAGCAGTACTTC. Its protein product is CARSSRTNSVYEQYF.

This clonotype was counted at least ten times. The V call is TRBV6-5, the J call TRBJ1-1; no firm D call. CDR1 MNHEY and CDR2 SVGAGI come from the germline V gene. CDR3 length: 13 residues. Trimming removed 8 bases from V and 4 bases from J, with 14 bases in between. The CDR3 is CASHLIGGTEAFF. CDR3 DNA: TGTGCCAGCCACCTTATTGGAGGCACTGAAGCTTTCTTT.

This clonotype has ten or more counts. This chain uses TRBV7-2 with TRBJ1-1; D remains unclear. V lost 5 bases, J lost 0 bases, and 7 bases lay in between. Germline CDR1 reads SGHTA; CDR2 reads FQGNSA. The CDR3 consists of 13 residues. As DNA, the CDR3 is TGTGCCAGCAGCACACAGATGAACACTGAAGCTTTCTTT. It specifies CASSTQMNTEAFF.

This clonotype was seen ten or more times. The rearrangement uses TRBV29-1 and TRBJ2-7; tentatively, D is TRBD1 (6 bases). V lost 5 bases, J lost 3 bases, and 14 bases lay in between. The CDR3 spans 13 residues. Germline V CDR1 and CDR2: SQVTM, ANQGSEA. The CDR3 region is CSVRHGQLYEQYF. Written as DNA, the CDR3 is TGCAGCGTTCGCCACGGACAGCTCTACGAGCAGTACTTC.

This clonotype has a count of ten or more. The chain combines TRBV11-2 with TRBJ2-4; 12 nucleotides agree with TRBD2. The ends lost 3 bases at V and 3 bases at J; junction bases unmatched: 9. Germline loops: CDR1 SGHAT, CDR2 FQNNGV. This CDR3 region has 18 residues. The CDR3 here is CASSLTSGSAGGKNIQYF. DNA for the CDR3: TGTGCCAGCAGCTTGACTAGCGGGAGTGCCGGGGGCAAAAACATTCAGTACTTC.